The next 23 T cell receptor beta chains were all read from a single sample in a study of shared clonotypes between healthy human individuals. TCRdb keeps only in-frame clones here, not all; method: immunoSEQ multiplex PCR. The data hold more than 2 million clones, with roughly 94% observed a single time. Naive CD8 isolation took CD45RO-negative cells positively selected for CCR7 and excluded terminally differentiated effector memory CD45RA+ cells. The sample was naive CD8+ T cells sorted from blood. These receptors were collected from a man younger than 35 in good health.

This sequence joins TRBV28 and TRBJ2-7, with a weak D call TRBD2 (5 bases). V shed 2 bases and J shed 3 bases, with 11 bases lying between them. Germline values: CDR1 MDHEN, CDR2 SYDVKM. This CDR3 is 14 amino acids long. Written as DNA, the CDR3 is TGTGCCAGCAGTTTAGAGGGCAGGTTCTACGAGCAGTACTTC. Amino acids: CASSLEGRFYEQYF.

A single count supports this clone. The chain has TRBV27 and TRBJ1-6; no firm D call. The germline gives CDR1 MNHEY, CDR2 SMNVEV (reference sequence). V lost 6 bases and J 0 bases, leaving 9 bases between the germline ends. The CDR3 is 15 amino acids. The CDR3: CASSSLGSYNSPLHF. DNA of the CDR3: TGTGCCAGCAGCTCACTGGGCTCCTATAATTCACCCCTCCACTTT.

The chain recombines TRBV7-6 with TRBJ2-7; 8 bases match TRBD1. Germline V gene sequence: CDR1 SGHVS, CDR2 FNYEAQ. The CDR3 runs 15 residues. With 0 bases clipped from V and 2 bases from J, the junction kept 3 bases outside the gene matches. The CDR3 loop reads CASSLAPGQAYEQYF. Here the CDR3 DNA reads TGTGCCAGCAGCTTAGCGCCGGGACAGGCCTACGAGCAGTACTTC. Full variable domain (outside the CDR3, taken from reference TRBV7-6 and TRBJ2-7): GAGVSQSPRYKVTKRGQDVALRCDPISGHVSLYWYRQALGQGPEFLTYFNYEAQQDKSGLPNDRFSAERPEGSISTLTIQRTEQRDSAMYRCASSLAPGQAYEQYFGPGTRLTVT.

The CDR3 loop reads CASSPGTVGVEQFF. CDR3 nucleotide sequence: TGTGCCAGCAGTCCCGGGACAGTTGGCGTTGAGCAGTTCTTC. This chain links TRBV27 with TRBJ2-1; 7 nucleotides match TRBD1. Germline V gene sequence: CDR1 MNHEY, CDR2 SMNVEV (reference sequence). V shed 5 bases, J shed 9 bases, and the junction held 10 bases outside the gene matches. This CDR3 is built from 14 residues.

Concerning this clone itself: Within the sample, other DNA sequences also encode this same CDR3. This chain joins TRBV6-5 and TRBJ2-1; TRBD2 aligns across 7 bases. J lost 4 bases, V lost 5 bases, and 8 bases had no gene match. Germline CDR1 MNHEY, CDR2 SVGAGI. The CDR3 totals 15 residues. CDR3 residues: CASSPTGGAYNEQFF. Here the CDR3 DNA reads TGTGCCAGCAGTCCGACGGGGGGTGCTTACAATGAGCAGTTCTTC.

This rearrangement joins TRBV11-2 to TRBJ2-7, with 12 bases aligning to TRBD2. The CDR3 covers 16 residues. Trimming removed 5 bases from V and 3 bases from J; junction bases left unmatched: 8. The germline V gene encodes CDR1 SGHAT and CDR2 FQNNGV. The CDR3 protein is CASSPVTSGGGYEQYF. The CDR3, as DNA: TGTGCCAGCAGCCCCGTGACTAGCGGGGGAGGCTACGAGCAGTACTTC. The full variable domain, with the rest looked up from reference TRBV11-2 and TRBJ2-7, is EAGVAQSPRYKIIEKRQSVAFWCNPISGHATLYWYQQILGQGPKLLIQFQNNGVVDDSQLPKDRFSAERLKGVDSTLKIQPAKLEDSAVYLCASSPVTSGGGYEQYFGPGTRLTVT.

CDR3 nucleotide sequence: TGTGCCAGCAGCCCCAGTACTTGGGGGGAGACCCAGTACTTC. Translated, it gives CASSPSTWGETQYF. The J gene is TRBJ2-5, the V gene TRBV7-2; possibly TRBD1 or TRBD2 for D (5 bases each). V lost 5 bases to trimming and J lost 5 bases, with 15 bases between them. The CDR3 is 14 amino acids. The germline CDR1 and CDR2 sequences are SGHTA and FQGNSA. Supplemented by reference TRBV7-2 and TRBJ2-5, the full variable domain reads GAGVSQSPSNKVTEKGKDVELRCDPISGHTALYWYRQSLGQGLEFLIYFQGNSAPDKSGLPSDRFSAERTGGSVSTLTIQRTQQEDSAVYLCASSPSTWGETQYFGPGTRLLVL.

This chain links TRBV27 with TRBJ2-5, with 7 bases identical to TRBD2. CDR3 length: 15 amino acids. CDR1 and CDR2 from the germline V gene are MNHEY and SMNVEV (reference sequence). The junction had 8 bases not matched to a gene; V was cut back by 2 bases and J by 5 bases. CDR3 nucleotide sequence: TGTGCCAGCAGTTTAGGGGCGGGAGAGGGGGAGACCCAGTACTTC. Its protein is CASSLGAGEGETQYF.

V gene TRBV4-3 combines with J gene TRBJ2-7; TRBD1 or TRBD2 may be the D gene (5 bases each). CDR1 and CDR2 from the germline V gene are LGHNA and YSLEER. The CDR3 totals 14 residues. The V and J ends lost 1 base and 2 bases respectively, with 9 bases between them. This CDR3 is CASSQGMGAYEQYF. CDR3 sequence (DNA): TGCGCCAGCAGCCAAGGCATGGGGGCCTACGAGCAGTACTTC.

CDR3 sequence: CASSALVAGGADTQYF. As DNA, the CDR3 is TGTGCCAGCAGTGCCCTCGTAGCGGGGGGGGCAGATACGCAGTATTTT. The chain links TRBV27 to TRBJ2-3, with TRBD2 identical over 11 bases. CDR3 length: 16 residues. Germline loops: CDR1 MNHEY, CDR2 SMNVEV (reference sequence). The V segment lost 5 bases and the J segment 4 bases; nucleotides outside the gene matches: 8.

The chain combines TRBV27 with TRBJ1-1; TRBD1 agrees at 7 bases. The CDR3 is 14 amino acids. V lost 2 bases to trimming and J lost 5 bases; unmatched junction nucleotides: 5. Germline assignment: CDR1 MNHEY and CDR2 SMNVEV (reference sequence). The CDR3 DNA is TGTGCCAGCAGTTTAATAGGGGGCTGGACTGAAGCTTTCTTT. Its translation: CASSLIGGWTEAFF.

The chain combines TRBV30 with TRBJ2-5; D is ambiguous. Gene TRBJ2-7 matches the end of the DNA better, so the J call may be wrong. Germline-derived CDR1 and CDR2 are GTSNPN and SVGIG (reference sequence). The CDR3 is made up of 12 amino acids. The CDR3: CAWRAITYEQYF. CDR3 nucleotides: TGTGCCTGGAGGGCTATTACCTACGAGCAGTACTTC.

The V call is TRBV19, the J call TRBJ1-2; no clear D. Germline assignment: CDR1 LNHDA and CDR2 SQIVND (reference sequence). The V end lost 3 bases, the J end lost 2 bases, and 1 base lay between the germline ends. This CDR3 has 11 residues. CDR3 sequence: CASSMNYGYTF. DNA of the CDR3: TGTGCCAGTAGTATGAACTATGGCTACACCTTC.

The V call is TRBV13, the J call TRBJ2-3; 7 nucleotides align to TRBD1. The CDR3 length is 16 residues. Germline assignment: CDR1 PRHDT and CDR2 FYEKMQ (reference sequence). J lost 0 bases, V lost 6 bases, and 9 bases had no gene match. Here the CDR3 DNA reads TGTGCCAGCAGAGATACGACAGGGCCTAGCACAGATACGCAGTATTTT. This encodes CASRDTTGPSTDTQYF. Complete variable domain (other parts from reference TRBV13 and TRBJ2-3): AAGVIQSPRHLIKEKRETATLKCYPIPRHDTVYWYQQGPGQDPQFLISFYEKMQSDKGSIPDRFSAQQFSDYHSELNMSSLELGDSALYFCASRDTTGPSTDTQYFGPGTRLTVL.

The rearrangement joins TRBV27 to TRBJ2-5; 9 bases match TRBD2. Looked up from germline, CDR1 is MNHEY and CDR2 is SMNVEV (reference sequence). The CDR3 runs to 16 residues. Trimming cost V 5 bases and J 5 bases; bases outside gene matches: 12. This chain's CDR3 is CASSPDPFAGGETQYF. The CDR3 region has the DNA TGTGCCAGCAGTCCCGACCCGTTTGCGGGGGGGGAGACCCAGTACTTC.

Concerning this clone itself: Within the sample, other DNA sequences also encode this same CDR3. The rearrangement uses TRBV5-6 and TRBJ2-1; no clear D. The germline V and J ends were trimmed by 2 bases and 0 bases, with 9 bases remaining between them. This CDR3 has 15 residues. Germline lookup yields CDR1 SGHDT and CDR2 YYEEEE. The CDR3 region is CASSFEVSSYNEQFF. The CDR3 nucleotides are TGTGCCAGCAGCTTCGAGGTGAGCTCCTACAATGAGCAGTTCTTC. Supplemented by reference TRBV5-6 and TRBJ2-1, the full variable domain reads DAGVTQSPTHLIKTRGQQVTLRCSPKSGHDTVSWYQQALGQGPQFIFQYYEEEERQRGNFPDRFSGHQFPNYSSELNVNALLLGDSALYLCASSFEVSSYNEQFFGPGTRLTVL.

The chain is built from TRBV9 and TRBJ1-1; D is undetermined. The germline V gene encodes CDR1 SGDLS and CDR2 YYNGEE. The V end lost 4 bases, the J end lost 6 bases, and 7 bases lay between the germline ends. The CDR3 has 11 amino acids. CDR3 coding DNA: TGTGCCAGCAGCCCCCTTGCTGAAGCTTTCTTT. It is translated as CASSPLAEAFF.

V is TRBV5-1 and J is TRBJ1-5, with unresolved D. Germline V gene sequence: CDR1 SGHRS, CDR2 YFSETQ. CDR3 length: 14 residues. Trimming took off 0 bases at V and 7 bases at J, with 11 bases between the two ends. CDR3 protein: CASSLEPLGQPQHF. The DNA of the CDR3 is TGCGCCAGCAGCTTGGAACCTCTAGGCCAGCCCCAGCATTTT.

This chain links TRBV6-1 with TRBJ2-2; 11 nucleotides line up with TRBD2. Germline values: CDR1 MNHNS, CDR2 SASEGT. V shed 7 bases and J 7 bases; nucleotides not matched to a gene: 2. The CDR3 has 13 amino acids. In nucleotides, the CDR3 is TGTGCCAGCACGGGACTAGCGGTCGGGGAGCTGTTTTTT. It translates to CASTGLAVGELFF.

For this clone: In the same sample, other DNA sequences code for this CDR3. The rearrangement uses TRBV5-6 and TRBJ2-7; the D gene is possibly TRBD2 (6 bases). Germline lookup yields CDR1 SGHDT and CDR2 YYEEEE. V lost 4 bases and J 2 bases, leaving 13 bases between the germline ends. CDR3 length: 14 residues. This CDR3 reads CASSSSGAPYEQYF. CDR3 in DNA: TGTGCCAGCAGCAGTAGCGGCGCACCCTACGAGCAGTACTTC.

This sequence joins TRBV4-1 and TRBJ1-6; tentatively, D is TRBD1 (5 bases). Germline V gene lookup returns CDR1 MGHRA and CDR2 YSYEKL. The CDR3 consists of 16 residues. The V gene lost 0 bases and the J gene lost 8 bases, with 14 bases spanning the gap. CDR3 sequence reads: CASSQDRDPLYSPLHF. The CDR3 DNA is TGCGCCAGCAGCCAAGATAGGGACCCCCTATATTCACCCCTCCACTTT.

The DNA of the CDR3 is TGTGCCAGCAGCCCTGGTGTCCTACTCAATGAGCAGTTCTTC. It codes for CASSPGVLLNEQFF. The J gene is TRBJ2-1, the V gene TRBV7-8; D is uncertain. Trimming took 5 bases from V and 6 from J, leaving 14 bases between them. CDR3 length: 14 amino acids. Germline V gene data show CDR1 as SGHVS and CDR2 as FQNEAQ. The whole variable domain, remainder taken from reference TRBV7-8 and TRBJ2-1, is GAGVSQSPRYKVAKRGQDVALRCDPISGHVSLFWYQQALGQGPEFLTYFQNEAQLDKSGLPSDRFFAERPEGSVSTLKIQRTQQEDSAVYLCASSPGVLLNEQFFGPGTRLTVL.

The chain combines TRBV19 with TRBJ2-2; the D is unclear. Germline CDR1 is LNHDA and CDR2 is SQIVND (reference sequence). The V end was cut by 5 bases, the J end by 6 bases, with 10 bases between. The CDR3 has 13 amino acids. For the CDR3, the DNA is TGTGCCAGTAGTGCCCTAGAGTCCGGGGAGCTGTTTTTT. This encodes CASSALESGELFF.